The 9 T cell receptor beta chains in this list originate from one sample, sequenced in a study of T cell responses to AZD1222 COVID-19 vaccine. Generated by immunoSEQ multiplex PCR, the TCRdb table keeps only in-frame clones and is missing some. The sample has some 130,000 clones; around nine tenths are singletons. The source was peripheral blood, collected on day 0 of AZD1222 vaccination. The receptors were sampled from an adult in good health.

This rearrangement joins TRBV29-1 to TRBJ2-7; D not certain. The CDR3 length is 12 residues. Trimming cost V 1 base and J 0 bases, with 4 bases left between them. Germline V lookup: CDR1 SQVTM, CDR2 ANQGSEA. CDR3 sequence (DNA): TGCAGCGTTGAAGCCACCTCCTACGAGCAGTACTTC. Protein: CSVEATSYEQYF.

The rearrangement uses TRBV27 and TRBJ1-5; D remains unclear. CDR3 size: 12 residues. V was clipped by 6 bases and J by 7 bases, with 10 bases between them. Germline values: CDR1 MNHEY, CDR2 SMNVEV (reference sequence). Here the CDR3 DNA reads TGTGCCAGCAGACGAGGGTTCCAGCCCCAGCATTTT. This gives the protein CASRRGFQPQHF.

The rearrangement joins TRBV27 to TRBJ1-5; TRBD1 matches 9 bases. This CDR3 spans 17 amino acids. V shed 4 bases, J shed 3 bases, and the junction held 10 bases outside the gene matches. The germline gives CDR1 MNHEY, CDR2 SMNVEV (reference sequence). The CDR3 is CASSSLTGTGLNQPQHF. CDR3 bases: TGTGCCAGCAGTTCCTTGACCGGGACAGGGCTCAATCAGCCCCAGCATTTT.

This clone showed up just once. The rearrangement uses TRBV18 and TRBJ1-3; 7 bases agree with TRBD1. CDR1 is KGHSH, CDR2 LQKENI, per germline. The CDR3 extends over 19 amino acids. V was pared by 3 bases and J by 0 bases, with 14 bases of the junction left unmatched. The DNA of the CDR3 is TGTGCCAGCTCACCCGTTACTGGACAGGTGAAGACCTCTGGAAACACCATATATTTT. Amino acids: CASSPVTGQVKTSGNTIYF.

This sequence joins TRBV19 and TRBJ2-7, with 10 nucleotides matching TRBD1. Germline CDR1 is LNHDA and CDR2 is SQIVND (reference sequence). Trimming cost V 5 bases and J 3 bases; bases outside gene matches: 7. The CDR3 spans 15 residues. The chain's CDR3 is CASSPRTGGHYEQYF. The CDR3 DNA reads TGTGCCAGTAGTCCCCGGACAGGGGGGCACTACGAGCAGTACTTC.

The gene calls are TRBV6-2 or TRBV6-3 and TRBJ2-1; tentatively, D is TRBD2 (6 bases). The germline V and J ends were trimmed by 6 bases and 7 bases, with 10 bases remaining between them. This CDR3 comprises 12 residues. Per germline, CDR1 MNHEY and CDR2 SVGEGT. The CDR3: CASSRRENEQFF. The DNA of the CDR3 is TGTGCCAGCAGCCGACGGGAGAATGAGCAGTTCTTC.

The V call is TRBV19, the J call TRBJ2-5; D is perhaps TRBD1 (6 bases). CDR3 length equals 14 residues. V lost 7 bases and J lost 4, with 16 bases in between. Germline CDR1 LNHDA, CDR2 SQIVND (reference sequence). CDR3 DNA: TGTGCCAGTACCGCAACAGGGTGGGGAGAGACCCAGTACTTC. Protein sequence: CASTATGWGETQYF. The variable domain in full, completed from reference TRBV19 and TRBJ2-5, reads DGGITQSPKYLFRKEGQNVTLSCEQNLNHDAMYWYRQDPGQGLRLIYYSQIVNDFQKGDIAEGYSVSREKKESFPLTVTSAQKNPTAFYLCASTATGWGETQYFGPGTRLLVL.

The rearrangement links TRBV6-2 or TRBV6-3 to TRBJ2-5; either TRBD1 or TRBD2 may fit D (6 bases each). The CDR3 sequence is 14 residues long. V shed 7 bases and J shed 2 bases, with 14 bases lying between them. Per the germline V gene, CDR1 is MNHEY and CDR2 is SVGEGT. CDR3 in DNA: TGTGCCAGCACCCCTCGGGGGCAACAAGAGACCCAGTACTTC. Residues: CASTPRGQQETQYF.

The V gene is TRBV11-2, the J gene TRBJ2-1; D is uncertain. V lost 8 bases to trimming and J lost 10 bases, with 18 bases between them. The CDR3 covers 13 residues. Germline loops: CDR1 SGHAT, CDR2 FQNNGV. The CDR3 nucleotides read TGTGCCAGCTACGACCTCGGCAAGGGAGAGCAGTTCTTC. As protein: CASYDLGKGEQFF.